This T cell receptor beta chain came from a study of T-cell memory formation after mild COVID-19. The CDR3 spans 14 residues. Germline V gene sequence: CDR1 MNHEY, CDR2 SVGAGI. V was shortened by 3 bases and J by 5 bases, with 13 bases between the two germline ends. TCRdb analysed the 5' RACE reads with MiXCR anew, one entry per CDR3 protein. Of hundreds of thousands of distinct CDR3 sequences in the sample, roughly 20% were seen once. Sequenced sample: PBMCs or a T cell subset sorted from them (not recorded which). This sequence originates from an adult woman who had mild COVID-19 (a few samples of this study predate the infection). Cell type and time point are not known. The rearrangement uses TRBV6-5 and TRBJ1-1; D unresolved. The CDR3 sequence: CASSYEGSITEAFF. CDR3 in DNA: TGTGCCAGCAGTTATGAGGGTAGTATAACTGAAGCTTTCTTT.